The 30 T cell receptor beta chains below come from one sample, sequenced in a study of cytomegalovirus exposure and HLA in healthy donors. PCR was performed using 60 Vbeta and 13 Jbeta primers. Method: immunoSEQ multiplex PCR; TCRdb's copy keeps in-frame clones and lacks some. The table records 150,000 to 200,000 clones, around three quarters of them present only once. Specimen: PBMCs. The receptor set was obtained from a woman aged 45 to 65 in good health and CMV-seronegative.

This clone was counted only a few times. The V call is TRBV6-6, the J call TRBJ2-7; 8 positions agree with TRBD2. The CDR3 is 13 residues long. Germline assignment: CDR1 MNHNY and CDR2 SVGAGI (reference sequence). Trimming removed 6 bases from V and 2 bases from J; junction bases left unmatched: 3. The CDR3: CASRDSGAYEQYF. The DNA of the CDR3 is TGTGCCAGCAGGGATAGCGGGGCCTACGAGCAGTACTTC.

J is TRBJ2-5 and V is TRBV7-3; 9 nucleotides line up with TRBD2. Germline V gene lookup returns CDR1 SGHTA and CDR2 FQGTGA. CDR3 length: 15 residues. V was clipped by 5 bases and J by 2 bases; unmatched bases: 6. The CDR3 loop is CASSQAGGPQETQYF. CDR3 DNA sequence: TGTGCCAGCAGCCAAGCGGGAGGACCTCAAGAGACCCAGTACTTC.

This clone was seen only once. The CDR3: CASSASTGRVSYEQYF. The CDR3 nucleotides read TGTGCCAGCAGCGCTTCAACAGGGCGGGTCTCCTACGAGCAGTACTTC. The gene calls are TRBV7-9 and TRBJ2-7; D may be TRBD1 (6 bases). This CDR3 comprises 16 residues. Germline V gene sequence: CDR1 SEHNR, CDR2 FQNEAQ (reference sequence). V was shortened by 5 bases and J by 0 bases, with 17 bases between the two germline ends.

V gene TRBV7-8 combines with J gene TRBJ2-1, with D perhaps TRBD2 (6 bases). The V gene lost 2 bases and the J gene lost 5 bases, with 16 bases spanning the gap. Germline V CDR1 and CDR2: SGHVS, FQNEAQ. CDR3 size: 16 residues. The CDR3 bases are TGTGCCAGCAGCTTACAGGGACTTGGACGTAACAATGAGCAGTTCTTC. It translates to CASSLQGLGRNNEQFF.

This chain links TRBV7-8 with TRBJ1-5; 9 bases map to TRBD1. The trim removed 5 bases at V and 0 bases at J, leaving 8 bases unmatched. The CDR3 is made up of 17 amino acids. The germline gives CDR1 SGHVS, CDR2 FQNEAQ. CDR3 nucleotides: TGTGCCAGCAGCAACCGGACAGGGGTTTATAGCAATCAGCCCCAGCATTTT. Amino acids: CASSNRTGVYSNQPQHF.

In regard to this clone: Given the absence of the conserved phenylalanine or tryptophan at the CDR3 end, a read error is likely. The CDR3 DNA sequence: TGTGCCAGCAGCTTAGTCGGAGCTAACTATGGCTACACCCTC. The encoded protein is CASSLVGANYGYTL. V is TRBV7-9 and J is TRBJ1-2, with no clear D. This CDR3 has 14 amino acids. Germline V CDR1 and CDR2: SEHNR, FQNEAQ (reference sequence). Between the trimmed V and J ends, which lost 1 base and 0 bases, there was a span of 6 bases.

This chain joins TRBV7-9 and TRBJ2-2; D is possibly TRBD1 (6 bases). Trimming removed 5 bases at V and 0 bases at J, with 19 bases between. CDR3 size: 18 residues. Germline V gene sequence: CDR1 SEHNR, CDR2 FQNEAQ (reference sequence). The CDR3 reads CASSQKTTGRANTGELFF. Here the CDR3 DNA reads TGTGCCAGCAGCCAAAAAACGACAGGACGCGCGAACACCGGGGAGCTGTTTTTT.

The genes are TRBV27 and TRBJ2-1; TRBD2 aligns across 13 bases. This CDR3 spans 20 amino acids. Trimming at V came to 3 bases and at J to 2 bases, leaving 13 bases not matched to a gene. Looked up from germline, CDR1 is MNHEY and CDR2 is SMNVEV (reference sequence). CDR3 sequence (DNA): TGTGCCAGCAGTTTTAACCCCCGGACTAGCGGGAGACACACCTACAATGAGCAGTTCTTC. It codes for CASSFNPRTSGRHTYNEQFF.

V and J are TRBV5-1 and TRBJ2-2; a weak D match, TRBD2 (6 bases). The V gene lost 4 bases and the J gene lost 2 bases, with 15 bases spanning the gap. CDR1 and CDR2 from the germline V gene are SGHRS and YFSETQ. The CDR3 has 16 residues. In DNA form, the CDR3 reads TGCGCCAGCAGCCCAAGACTAGGAATCAACACCGGGGAGCTGTTTTTT. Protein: CASSPRLGINTGELFF.

The CDR3 nucleotides are TGTGCCTGGGTTGACACATCCTACGAGCAGTACTTC. Translating gives CAWVDTSYEQYF. The rearrangement links TRBV30 to TRBJ2-7, with D unresolved. The V gene's germline CDR1 is GTSNPN and CDR2 SVGIG (reference sequence). The CDR3 totals 12 residues. Trimming took off 5 bases at V and 1 base at J, with 9 bases between the two ends.

Written as DNA, the CDR3 is TGTGCCAGCAGGGCAGGGGTGGGGACTGAAGCTTTCTTT. Translation gives CASRAGVGTEAFF. The J gene is TRBJ1-1, the V gene TRBV9; weak D call: TRBD1 (6 bases). CDR1 and CDR2 from the germline V gene are SGDLS and YYNGEE. V was clipped by 5 bases and J by 5 bases, with 13 bases between them. The CDR3 loop spans 13 amino acids.

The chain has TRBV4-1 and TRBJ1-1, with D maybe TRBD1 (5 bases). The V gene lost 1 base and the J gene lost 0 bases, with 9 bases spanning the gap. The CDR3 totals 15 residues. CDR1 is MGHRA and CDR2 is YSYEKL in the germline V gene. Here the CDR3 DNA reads TGCGCCAGCAGCCAAGGAAGGGGAATGAACACTGAAGCTTTCTTT. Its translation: CASSQGRGMNTEAFF.

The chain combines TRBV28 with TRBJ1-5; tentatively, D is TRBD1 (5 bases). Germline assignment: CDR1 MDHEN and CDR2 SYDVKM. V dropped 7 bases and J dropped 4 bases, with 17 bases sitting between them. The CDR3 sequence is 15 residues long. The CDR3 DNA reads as TGTGCCAGCATCGCGCCGATCGGGGGTAATCAGCCCCAGCATTTT. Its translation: CASIAPIGGNQPQHF. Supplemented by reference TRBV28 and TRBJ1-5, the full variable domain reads DVKVTQSSRYLVKRTGEKVFLECVQDMDHENMFWYRQDPGLGLRLIYFSYDVKMKEKGDIPEGYSVSREKKERFSLILESASTNQTSMYLCASIAPIGGNQPQHFGDGTRLSIL.

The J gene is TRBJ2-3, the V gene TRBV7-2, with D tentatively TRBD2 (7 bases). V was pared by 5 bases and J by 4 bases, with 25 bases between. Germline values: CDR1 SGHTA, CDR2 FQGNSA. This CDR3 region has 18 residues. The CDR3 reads CASSPEGGRIGQPDTQYF. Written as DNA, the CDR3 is TGTGCCAGCAGCCCGGAGGGGGGGCGAATAGGTCAGCCAGATACGCAGTATTTT.

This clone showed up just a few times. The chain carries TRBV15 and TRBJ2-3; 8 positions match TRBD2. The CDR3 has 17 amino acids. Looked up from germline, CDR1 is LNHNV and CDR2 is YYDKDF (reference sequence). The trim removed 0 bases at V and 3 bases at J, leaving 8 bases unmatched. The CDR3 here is CATSRDPAGGTTDTQYF. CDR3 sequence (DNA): TGTGCCACCAGCAGAGATCCGGCGGGGGGCACGACAGATACGCAGTATTTT.

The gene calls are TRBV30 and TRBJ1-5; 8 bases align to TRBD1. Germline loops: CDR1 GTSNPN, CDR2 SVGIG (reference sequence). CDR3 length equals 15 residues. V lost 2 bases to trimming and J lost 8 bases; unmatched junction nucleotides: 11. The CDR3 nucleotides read TGTGCCTGGAGTCAAGACAGGGGACCTTGGGAGCCCCAGCATTTT. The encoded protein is CAWSQDRGPWEPQHF.

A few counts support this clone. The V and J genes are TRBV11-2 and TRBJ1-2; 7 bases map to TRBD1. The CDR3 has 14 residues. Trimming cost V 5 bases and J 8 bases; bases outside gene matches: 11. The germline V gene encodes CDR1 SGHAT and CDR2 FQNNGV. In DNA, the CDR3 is TGTGCCAGCAGCCCCCTGACAGGGAGTCGGGGCTACACCTTC. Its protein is CASSPLTGSRGYTF.

The CDR3 protein is CASSRSSGANVLTF. The CDR3 DNA sequence: TGCGCCAGCAGCAGGAGCTCTGGGGCCAACGTCCTGACTTTC. The chain is built from TRBV4-3 and TRBJ2-6; D is undetermined. The CDR3 is made up of 14 amino acids. Germline V lookup: CDR1 LGHNA, CDR2 YSLEER. Trimming stripped 5 bases from V and 0 bases from J, with 5 bases between.

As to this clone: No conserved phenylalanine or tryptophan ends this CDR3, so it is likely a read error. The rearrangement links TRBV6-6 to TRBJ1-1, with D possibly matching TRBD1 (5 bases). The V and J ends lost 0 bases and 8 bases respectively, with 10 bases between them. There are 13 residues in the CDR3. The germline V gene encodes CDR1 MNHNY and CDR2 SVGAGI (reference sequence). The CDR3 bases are TGTGCCAGCAGTTACTCGAGTCCAGGGGAAGCTTTCTCT. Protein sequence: CASSYSSPGEAFS.

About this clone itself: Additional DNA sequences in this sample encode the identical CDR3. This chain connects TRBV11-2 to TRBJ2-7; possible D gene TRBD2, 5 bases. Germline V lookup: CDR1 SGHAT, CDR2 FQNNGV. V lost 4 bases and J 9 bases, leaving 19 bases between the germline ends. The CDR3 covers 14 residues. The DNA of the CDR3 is TGTGCCAGCAGCTCTGGAAGAGGGCTTTTGTTGCAGTACTTC. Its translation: CASSSGRGLLLQYF.

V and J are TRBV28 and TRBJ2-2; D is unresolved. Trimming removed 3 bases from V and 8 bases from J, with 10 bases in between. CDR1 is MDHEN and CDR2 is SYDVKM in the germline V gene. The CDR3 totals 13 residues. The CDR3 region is CASSFSTLGELFF. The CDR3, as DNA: TGTGCCAGCAGTTTCTCGACTTTAGGGGAGCTGTTTTTT.

CDR3 protein: CASSLSRPGQGASEAFF. CDR3 DNA sequence: TGTGCCAGCAGTTTAAGCCGCCCGGGACAGGGGGCCTCTGAAGCTTTCTTT. The chain links TRBV28 to TRBJ1-1, with 12 bases matching TRBD1. Germline assignment: CDR1 MDHEN and CDR2 SYDVKM. Trimming at V came to 2 bases and at J to 6 bases, leaving 10 bases not matched to a gene. The CDR3 is 17 amino acids.

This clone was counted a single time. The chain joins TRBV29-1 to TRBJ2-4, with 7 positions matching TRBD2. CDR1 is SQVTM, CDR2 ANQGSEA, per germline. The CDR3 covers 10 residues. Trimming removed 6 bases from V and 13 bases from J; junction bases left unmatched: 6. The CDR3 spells CSVGLDAQYF. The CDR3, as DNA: TGCAGCGTCGGACTAGACGCCCAGTACTTC.

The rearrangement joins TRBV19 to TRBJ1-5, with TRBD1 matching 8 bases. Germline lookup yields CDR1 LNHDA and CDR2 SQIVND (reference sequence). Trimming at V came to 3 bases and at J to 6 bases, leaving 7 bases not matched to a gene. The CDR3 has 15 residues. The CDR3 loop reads CASSILAGGPQPQHF. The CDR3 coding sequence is TGTGCCAGTAGTATCCTGGCAGGGGGCCCTCAGCCCCAGCATTTT.

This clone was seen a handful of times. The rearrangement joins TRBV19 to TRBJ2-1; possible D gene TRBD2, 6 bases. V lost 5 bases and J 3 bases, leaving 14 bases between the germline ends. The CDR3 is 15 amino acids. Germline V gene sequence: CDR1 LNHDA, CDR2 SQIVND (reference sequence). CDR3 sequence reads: CASSLNVGGYNEQFF. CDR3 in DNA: TGTGCCAGTAGTCTCAACGTGGGGGGCTACAATGAGCAGTTCTTC.

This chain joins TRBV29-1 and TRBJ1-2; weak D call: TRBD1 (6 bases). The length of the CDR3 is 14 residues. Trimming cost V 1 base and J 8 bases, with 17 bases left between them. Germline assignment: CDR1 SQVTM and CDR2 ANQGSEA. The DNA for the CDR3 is TGCAGCGTTGAAGTGTATGGGACAATGGAAGGCTACACCTTC. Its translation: CSVEVYGTMEGYTF.

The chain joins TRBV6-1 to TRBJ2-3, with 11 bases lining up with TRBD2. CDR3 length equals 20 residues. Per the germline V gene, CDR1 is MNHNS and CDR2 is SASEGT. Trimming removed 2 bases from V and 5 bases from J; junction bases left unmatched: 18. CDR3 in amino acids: CASSEQGRKIAGGRGDTQYF. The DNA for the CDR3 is TGTGCCAGCAGTGAACAGGGACGCAAGATAGCGGGGGGGCGTGGAGATACGCAGTATTTT.

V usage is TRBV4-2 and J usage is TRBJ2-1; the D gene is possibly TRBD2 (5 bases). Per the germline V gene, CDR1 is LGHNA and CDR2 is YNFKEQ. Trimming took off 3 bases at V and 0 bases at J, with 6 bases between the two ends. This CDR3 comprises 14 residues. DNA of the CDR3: TGTGCCAGCAGCCAGAGCGGCTCCTACAATGAGCAGTTCTTC. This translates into CASSQSGSYNEQFF.

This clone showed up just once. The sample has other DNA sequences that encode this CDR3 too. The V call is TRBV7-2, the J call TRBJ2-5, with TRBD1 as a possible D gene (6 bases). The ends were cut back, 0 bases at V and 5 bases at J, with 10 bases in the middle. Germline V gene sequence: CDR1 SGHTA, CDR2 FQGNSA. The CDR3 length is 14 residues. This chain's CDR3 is CASSLAGQGETQYF. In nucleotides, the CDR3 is TGTGCCAGCAGCTTAGCCGGCCAGGGGGAGACCCAGTACTTC. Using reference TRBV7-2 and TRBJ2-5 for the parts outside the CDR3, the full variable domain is GAGVSQSPSNKVTEKGKDVELRCDPISGHTALYWYRQSLGQGLEFLIYFQGNSAPDKSGLPSDRFSAERTGGSVSTLTIQRTQQEDSAVYLCASSLAGQGETQYFGPGTRLLVL.

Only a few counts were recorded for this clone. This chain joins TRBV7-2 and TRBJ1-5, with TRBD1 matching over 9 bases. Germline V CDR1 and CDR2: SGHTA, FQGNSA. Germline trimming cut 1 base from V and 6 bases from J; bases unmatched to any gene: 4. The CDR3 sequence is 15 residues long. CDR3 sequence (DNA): TGTGCCAGCAGCTTAGGAGGACAGGGGAGTCAGCCCCAGCATTTT. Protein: CASSLGGQGSQPQHF. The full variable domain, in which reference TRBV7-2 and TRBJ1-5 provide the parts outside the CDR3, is GAGVSQSPSNKVTEKGKDVELRCDPISGHTALYWYRQSLGQGLEFLIYFQGNSAPDKSGLPSDRFSAERTGGSVSTLTIQRTQQEDSAVYLCASSLGGQGSQPQHFGDGTRLSIL.